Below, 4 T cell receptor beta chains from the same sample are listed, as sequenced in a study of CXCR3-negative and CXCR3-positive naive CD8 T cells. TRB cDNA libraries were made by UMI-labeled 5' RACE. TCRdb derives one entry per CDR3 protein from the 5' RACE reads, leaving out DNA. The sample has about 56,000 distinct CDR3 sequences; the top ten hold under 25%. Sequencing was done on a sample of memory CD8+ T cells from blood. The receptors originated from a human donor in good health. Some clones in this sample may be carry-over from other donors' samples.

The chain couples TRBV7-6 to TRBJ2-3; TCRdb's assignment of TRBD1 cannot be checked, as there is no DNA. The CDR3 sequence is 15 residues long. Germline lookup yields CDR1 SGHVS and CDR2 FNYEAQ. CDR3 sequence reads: CASSYTGQSTDTQYF.

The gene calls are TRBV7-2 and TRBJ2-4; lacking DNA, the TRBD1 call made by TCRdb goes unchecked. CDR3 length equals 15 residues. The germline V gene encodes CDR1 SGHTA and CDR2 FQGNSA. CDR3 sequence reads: CASSSPGQPQNIQYF.

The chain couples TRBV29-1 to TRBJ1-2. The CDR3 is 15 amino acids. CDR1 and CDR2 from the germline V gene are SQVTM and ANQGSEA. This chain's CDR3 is CSVVHGGGLDYGYTF.

The CDR3 region is CSVERRESGELFF. The genes are TRBV29-1 and TRBJ2-2; TCRdb's assignment of TRBD2 cannot be checked, as there is no DNA. Germline CDR1 is SQVTM and CDR2 is ANQGSEA. The CDR3 loop spans 13 amino acids.